The entry that follows covers one TCR beta chain sequence. CDR1 is LGHNA and CDR2 is YSLEER in the germline V gene. CDR3 length: 16 residues. V shed 0 bases and J shed 1 base, with 12 bases lying between them. The sample is drawn from a study of blood T cell repertoires in COVID-19. Original processing methods: Amplification of reference gene primers provided the estimated nucleated cell counts. Sequencing used immunoSEQ multiplex PCR; TCRdb keeps in-frame clones, though not all of them. V and J calls plus clone size are reproduced from that table; the DNA served to infer D and trimming. The sample records fewer than 200,000 clones, approximately 84% being singletons.

V and J are TRBV4-3 and TRBJ1-1, with a weak D call TRBD1 (6 bases). The sample taken for sequencing was PBMCs or T cells enriched from blood (not recorded which). This sequence was found in a human donor with acute COVID-19. The donor label of this sample is uncertain. The CDR3 DNA follows: TGCGCCAGCAGCCAAGAACGGGGGGCCTGGAACACTGAAGCTTTCTTT. The encoded protein is CASSQERGAWNTEAFF.